This T cell receptor beta chain is drawn from a study of T cells in localized non-small cell lung cancer. Method: immunoSEQ multiplex PCR; TCRdb's copy keeps in-frame clones and lacks some. The sample has 1,500 to 2,000 clones, over 30% seen once; the top ten hold approximately 20%. This clone is medium-sized by share. The antigen is not known. This CDR3 comprises 14 residues. The J segment lost 5 bases and the V segment lost 1 base, leaving 4 bases of the junction unmatched. The V gene's germline CDR1 is SGHNT and CDR2 YENEEA. Study findings and constraints: In adjacent lung appeared a median 57 of the top 100 tumor clones.

The chain has TRBV11-3 and TRBJ2-7; 8 bases agree with TRBD1. The TCR was taken from a woman between 35 and 75 years old with stage I squamous cell lung carcinoma. Sequencing used lung tumor tissue, obtained before any cancer treatment. CDR3 nucleotide sequence: TGTGCCAGCAGCTTAGGGACAGGGATCCACGAGCAGTACTTC. Translation gives CASSLGTGIHEQYF.